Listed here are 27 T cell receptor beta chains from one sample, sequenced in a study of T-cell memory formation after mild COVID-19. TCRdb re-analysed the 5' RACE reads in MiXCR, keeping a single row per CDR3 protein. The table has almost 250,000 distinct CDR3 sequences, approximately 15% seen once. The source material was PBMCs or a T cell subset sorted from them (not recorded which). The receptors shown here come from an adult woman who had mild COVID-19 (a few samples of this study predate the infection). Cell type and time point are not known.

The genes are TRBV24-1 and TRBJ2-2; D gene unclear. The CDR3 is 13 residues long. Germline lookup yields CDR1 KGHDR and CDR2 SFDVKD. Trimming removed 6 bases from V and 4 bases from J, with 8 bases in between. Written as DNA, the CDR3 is TGTGCCACCAGTCCACCGGTCACCGGGGAGCTGTTTTTT. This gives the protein CATSPPVTGELFF.

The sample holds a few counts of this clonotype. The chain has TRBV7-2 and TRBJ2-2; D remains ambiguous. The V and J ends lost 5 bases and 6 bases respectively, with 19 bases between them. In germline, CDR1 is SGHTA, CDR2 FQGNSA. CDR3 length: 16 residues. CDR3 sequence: CASSIVGRIESGELFF. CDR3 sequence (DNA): TGTGCCAGCAGCATAGTCGGTCGGATCGAATCCGGGGAGCTGTTTTTT.

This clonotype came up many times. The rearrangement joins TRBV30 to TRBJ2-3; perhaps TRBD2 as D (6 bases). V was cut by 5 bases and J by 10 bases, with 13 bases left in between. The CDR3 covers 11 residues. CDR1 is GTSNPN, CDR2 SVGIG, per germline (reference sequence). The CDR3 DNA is TGTGCCTGGGGCCGCGGGGACGCGCAGTATTTT. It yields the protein CAWGRGDAQYF.

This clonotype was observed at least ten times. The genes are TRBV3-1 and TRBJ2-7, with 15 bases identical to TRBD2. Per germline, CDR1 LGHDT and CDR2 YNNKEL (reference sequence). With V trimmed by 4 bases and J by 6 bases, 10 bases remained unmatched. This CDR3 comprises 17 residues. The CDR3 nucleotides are TGTGCCAGCAGCCGCCGGACTAGCGGGAGGGCCTTTCCCGAGCAGTACTTC. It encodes CASSRRTSGRAFPEQYF.

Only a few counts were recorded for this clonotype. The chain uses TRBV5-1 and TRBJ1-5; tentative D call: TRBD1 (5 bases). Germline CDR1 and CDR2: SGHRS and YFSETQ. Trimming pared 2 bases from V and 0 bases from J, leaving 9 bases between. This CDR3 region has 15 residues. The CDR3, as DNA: TGCGCCAGCAGCTTCGGGGGTAATAGCAATCAGCCCCAGCATTTT. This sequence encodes CASSFGGNSNQPQHF.

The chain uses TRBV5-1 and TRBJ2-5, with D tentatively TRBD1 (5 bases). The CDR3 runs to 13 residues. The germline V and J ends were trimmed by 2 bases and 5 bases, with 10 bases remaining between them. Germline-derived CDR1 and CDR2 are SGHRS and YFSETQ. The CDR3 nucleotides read TGCGCCAGCAGCTTAGGGGAATGGGAGACCCAGTACTTC. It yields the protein CASSLGEWETQYF.

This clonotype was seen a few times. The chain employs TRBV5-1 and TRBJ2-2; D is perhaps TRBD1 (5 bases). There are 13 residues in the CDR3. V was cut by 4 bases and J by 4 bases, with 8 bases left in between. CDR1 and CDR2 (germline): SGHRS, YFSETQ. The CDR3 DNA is TGCGCCAGCAGCCTAACAGGCACCGGGGAGCTGTTTTTT. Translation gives CASSLTGTGELFF. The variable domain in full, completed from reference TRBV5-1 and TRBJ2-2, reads KAGVTQTPRYLIKTRGQQVTLSCSPISGHRSVSWYQQTPGQGLQFLFEYFSETQRNKGNFPGRFSGRQFSNSRSEMNVSTLELGDSALYLCASSLTGTGELFFGEGSRLTVL.

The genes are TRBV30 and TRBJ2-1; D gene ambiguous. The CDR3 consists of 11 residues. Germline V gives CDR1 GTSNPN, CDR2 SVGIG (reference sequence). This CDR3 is CGSSSYNEQFF. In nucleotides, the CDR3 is TGTGGGTCTAGCTCCTACAATGAGCAGTTCTTC.

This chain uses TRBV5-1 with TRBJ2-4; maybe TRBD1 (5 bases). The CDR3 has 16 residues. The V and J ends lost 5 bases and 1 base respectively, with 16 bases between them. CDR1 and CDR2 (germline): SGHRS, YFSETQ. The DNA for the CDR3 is TGCGCCAGCAGTGCTCAGGGTATGGCGGCCAAAAACATTCAGTACTTC. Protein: CASSAQGMAAKNIQYF.

The CDR3 DNA reads TGTGCCAGCAGCTTAGACGAGGGGCGCGACACTGAAGCTTTCTTT. This gives the protein CASSLDEGRDTEAFF. J is TRBJ1-1 and V is TRBV7-2, with D possibly being TRBD1 (5 bases). The germline V gene encodes CDR1 SGHTA and CDR2 FQGNSA. V lost 1 base and J 3 bases, leaving 12 bases between the germline ends. The CDR3 has 15 residues.

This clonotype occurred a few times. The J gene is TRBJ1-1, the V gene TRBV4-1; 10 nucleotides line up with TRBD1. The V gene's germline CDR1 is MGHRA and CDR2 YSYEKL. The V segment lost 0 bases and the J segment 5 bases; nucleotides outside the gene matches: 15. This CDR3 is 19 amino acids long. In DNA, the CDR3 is TGCGCCAGCAGCCAAGATCCGATCGGGACAGGGGCCCTGCTAACTGAAGCTTTCTTT. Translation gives CASSQDPIGTGALLTEAFF.

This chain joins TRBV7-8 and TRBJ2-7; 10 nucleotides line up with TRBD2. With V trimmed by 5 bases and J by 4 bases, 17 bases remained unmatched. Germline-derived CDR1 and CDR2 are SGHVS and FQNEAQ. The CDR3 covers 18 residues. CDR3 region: CASSRRSTGLAGDYEQYF. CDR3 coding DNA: TGTGCCAGCAGCCGCCGTAGTACCGGGCTAGCGGGAGATTACGAGCAGTACTTC.

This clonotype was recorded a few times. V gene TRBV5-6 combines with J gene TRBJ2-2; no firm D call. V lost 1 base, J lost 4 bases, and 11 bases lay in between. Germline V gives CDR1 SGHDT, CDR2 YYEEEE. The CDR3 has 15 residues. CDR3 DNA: TGTGCCAGCAGCTTGTCGGGTTCGCTCACCGGGGAGCTGTTTTTT. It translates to CASSLSGSLTGELFF.

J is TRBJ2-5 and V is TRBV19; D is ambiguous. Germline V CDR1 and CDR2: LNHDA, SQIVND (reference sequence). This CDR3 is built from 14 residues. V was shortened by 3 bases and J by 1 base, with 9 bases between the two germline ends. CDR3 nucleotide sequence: TGTGCCAGTAGTATGTATACTGGCCAAGAGACCCAGTACTTC. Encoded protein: CASSMYTGQETQYF.

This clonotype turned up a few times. The CDR3 loop is CAWSNIRLASNNEQFF. DNA for the CDR3: TGTGCCTGGAGTAATATTAGGCTAGCGAGCAACAATGAGCAGTTCTTC. This chain joins TRBV30 and TRBJ2-1, with D tentatively TRBD2 (6 bases). Germline CDR1 is GTSNPN and CDR2 is SVGIG (reference sequence). The V gene lost 2 bases and the J gene lost 5 bases, with 19 bases spanning the gap. The CDR3 spans 16 residues.

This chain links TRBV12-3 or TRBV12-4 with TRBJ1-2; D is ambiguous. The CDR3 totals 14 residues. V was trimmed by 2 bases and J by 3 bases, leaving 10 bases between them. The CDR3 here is CASSLSRADYGYTF. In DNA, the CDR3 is TGTGCCAGCAGTTTATCTAGGGCAGACTATGGCTACACCTTC.

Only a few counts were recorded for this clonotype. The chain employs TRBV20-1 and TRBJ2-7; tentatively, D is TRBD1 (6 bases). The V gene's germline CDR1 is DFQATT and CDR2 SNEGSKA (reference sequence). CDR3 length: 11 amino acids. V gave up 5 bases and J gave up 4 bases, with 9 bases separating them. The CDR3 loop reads CSAHDRYEQYF. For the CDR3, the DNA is TGCAGTGCTCACGACAGGTACGAGCAGTACTTC.

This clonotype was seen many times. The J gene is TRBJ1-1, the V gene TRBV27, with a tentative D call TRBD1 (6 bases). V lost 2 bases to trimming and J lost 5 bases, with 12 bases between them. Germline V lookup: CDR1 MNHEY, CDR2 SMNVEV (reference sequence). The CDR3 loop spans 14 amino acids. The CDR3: CASSLDRRGTEAFF. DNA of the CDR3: TGTGCCAGCAGTTTAGACAGGCGGGGGACTGAAGCTTTCTTT.

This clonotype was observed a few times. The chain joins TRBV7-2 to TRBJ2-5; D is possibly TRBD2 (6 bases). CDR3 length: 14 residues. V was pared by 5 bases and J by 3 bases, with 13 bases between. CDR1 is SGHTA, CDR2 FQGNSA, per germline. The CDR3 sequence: CASSQAGQKETQYF. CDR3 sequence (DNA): TGTGCCAGCAGCCAGGCGGGGCAGAAAGAGACCCAGTACTTC. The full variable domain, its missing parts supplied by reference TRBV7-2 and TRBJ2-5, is GAGVSQSPSNKVTEKGKDVELRCDPISGHTALYWYRQSLGQGLEFLIYFQGNSAPDKSGLPSDRFSAERTGGSVSTLTIQRTQQEDSAVYLCASSQAGQKETQYFGPGTRLLVL.

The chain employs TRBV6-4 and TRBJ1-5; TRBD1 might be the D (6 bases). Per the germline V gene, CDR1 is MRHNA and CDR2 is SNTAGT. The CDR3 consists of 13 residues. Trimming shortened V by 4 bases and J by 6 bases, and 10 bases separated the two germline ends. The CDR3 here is CASSVQGRQPQHF. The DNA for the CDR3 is TGTGCCAGCAGTGTACAGGGTCGTCAGCCCCAGCATTTT.

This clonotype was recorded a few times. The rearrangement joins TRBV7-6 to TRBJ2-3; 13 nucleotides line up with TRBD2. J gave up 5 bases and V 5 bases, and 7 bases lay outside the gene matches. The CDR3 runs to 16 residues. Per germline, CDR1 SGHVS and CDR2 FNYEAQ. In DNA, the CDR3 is TGTGCCAGCAGCCATCGGGGACTAGCGGGGCAAGATACGCAGTATTTT. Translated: CASSHRGLAGQDTQYF.

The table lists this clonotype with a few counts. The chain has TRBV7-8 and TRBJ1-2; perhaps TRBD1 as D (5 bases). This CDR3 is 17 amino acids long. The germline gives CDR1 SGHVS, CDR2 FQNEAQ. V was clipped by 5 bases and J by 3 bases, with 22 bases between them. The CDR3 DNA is TGTGCCAGCAGCCCGGGAACATCCAGGGACGCGGACTATGGCTACACCTTC. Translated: CASSPGTSRDADYGYTF.

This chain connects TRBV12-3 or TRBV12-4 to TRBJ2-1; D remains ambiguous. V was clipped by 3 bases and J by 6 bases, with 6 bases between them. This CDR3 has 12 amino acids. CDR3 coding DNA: TGTGCCAGCAGTTTTTGGGGCAATGAGCAGTTCTTC. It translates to CASSFWGNEQFF.

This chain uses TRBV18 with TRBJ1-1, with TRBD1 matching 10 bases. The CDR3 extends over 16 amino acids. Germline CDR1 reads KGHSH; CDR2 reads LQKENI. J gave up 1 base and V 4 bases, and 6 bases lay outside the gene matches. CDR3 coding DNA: TGTGCCAGCTCACTGGGGACAGGGGAAACGAACACTGAAGCTTTCTTT. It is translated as CASSLGTGETNTEAFF. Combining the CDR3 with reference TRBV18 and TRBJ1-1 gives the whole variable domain NAGVMQNPRHLVRRRGQEARLRCSPMKGHSHVYWYRQLPEEGLKFMVYLQKENIIDESGMPKERFSAEFPKEGPSILRIQQVVRGDSAAYFCASSLGTGETNTEAFFGQGTRLTVV.

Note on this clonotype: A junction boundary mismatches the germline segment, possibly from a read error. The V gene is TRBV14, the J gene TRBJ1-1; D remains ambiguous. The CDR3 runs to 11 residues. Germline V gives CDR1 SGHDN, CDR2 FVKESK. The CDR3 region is CASSQVSRLEW. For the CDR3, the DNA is TGTGCCAGCAGCCAAGTGTCCAGGCTTGAATGG.

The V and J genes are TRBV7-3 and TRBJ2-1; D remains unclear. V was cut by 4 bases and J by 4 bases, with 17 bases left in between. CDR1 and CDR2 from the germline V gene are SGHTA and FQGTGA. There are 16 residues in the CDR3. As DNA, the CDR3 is TGTGCCAGCAGCTCTACCTGGAGCGAGGCTTACAATGAGCAGTTCTTC. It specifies CASSSTWSEAYNEQFF.

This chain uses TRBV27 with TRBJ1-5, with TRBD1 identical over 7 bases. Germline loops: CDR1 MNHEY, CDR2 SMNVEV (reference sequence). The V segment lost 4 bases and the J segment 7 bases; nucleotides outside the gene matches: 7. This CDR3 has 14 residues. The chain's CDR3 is CASSWDSSGQPQHF. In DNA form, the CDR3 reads TGTGCCAGCAGTTGGGACAGCTCAGGGCAGCCCCAGCATTTT.